The T cell receptor (beta chain) described here comes from a study of T cell clonotyping in hematopoietic cell transplantation. This clone was recorded a few times. The table came from immunoSEQ multiplex PCR; TCRdb's copy has only in-frame clones and leaves some out. The sample carries about 28,000 clones, about 92% recorded once. Regarding time point: recipient sample about 28 days before transplant, after cytoreduction. J gave up 8 bases and V 3 bases, and 3 bases lay outside the gene matches. The CDR3 is made up of 14 amino acids. Germline V lookup: CDR1 MGHRA, CDR2 YSYEKL. The chain uses TRBV4-1 and TRBJ2-1, with TRBD1 matching over 11 bases. The origin of this receptor is a man aged 45 to 65 with acute myeloid leukemia. Some clones in this sample may be carry-over from other donors' samples. The sample here was peripheral blood mononuclear cells, taken before stem cell transplant. CDR3 DNA sequence: TGCGCCAGCAGCCAGGGACAGGGGGTGGATGAGCAGTTCTTC. Its translation is CASSQGQGVDEQFF.